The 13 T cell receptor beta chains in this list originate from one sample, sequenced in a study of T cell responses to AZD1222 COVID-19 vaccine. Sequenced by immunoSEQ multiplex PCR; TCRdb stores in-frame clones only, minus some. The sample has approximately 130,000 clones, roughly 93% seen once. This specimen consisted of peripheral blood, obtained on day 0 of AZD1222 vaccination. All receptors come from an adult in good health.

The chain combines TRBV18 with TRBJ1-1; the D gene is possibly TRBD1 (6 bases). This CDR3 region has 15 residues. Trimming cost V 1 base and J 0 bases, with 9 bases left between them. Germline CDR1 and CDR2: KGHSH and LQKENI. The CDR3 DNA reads TGTGCCAGCTCACCACGCCCAGGGGTGAACACTGAAGCTTTCTTT. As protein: CASSPRPGVNTEAFF.

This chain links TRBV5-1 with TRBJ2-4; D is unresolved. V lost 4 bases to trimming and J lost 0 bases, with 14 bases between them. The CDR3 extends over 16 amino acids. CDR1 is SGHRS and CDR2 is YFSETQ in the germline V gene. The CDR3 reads CASSPRVLEAKNIQYF. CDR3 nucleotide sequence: TGCGCCAGCAGCCCCCGGGTTCTAGAAGCCAAAAACATTCAGTACTTC. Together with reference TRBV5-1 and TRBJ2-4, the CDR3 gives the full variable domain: KAGVTQTPRYLIKTRGQQVTLSCSPISGHRSVSWYQQTPGQGLQFLFEYFSETQRNKGNFPGRFSGRQFSNSRSEMNVSTLELGDSALYLCASSPRVLEAKNIQYFGAGTRLSVL.

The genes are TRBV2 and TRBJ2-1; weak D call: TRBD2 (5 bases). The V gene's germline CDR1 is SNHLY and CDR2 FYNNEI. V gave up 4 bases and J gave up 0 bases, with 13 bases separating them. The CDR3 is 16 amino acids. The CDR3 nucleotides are TGTGCCAGCAGTGGAAGGAGGCAGAGCTCCTACAATGAGCAGTTCTTC. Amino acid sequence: CASSGRRQSSYNEQFF.

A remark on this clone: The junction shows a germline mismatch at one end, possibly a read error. The chain's CDR3 is CASSSDSRNPIYF. The CDR3 DNA reads TGTGCCAGCAGCTCAGACAGCAGAAACCCCATATATTTT. V and J are TRBV9 and TRBJ1-3; D possibly corresponds to TRBD1 (5 bases). The CDR3 consists of 13 residues. Germline V lookup: CDR1 SGDLS, CDR2 YYNGEE.

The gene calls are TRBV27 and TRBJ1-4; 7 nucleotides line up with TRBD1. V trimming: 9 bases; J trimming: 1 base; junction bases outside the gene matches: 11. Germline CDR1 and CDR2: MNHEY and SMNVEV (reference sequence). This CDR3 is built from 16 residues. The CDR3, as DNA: TGTGCCAGACCCAGACAGGGAGGGAAAACTAATGAAAAACTGTTTTTT. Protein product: CARPRQGGKTNEKLFF.

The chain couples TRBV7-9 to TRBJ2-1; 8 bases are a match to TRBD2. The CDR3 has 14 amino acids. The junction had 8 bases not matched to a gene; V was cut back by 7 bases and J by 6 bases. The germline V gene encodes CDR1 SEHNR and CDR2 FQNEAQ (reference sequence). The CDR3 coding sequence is TGTGCCAGCACAACGCCGCTAGCGGGCAATGAGCAGTTCTTC. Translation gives CASTTPLAGNEQFF.

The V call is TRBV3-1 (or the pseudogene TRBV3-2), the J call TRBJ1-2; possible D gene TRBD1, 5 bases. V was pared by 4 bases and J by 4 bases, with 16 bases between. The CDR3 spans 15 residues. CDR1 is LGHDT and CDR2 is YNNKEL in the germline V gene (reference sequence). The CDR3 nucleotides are TGTGCCAGCAGCCCCGGGCAGGGAATCAGCTATGGCTACACCTTC. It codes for CASSPGQGISYGYTF.

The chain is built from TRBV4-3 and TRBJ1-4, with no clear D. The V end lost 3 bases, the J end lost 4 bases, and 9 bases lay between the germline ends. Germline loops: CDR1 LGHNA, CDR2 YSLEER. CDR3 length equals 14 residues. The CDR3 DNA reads TGCGCCAGCAGCCAGGACGCAAATAATGAAAAACTGTTTTTT. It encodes CASSQDANNEKLFF.

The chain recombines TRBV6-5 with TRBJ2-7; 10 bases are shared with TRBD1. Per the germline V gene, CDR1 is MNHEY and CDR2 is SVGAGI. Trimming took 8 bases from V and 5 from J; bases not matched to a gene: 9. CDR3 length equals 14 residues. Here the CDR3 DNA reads TGTGCCAGCCGGACCGGGACAGGGGATAACGAGCAGTACTTC. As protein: CASRTGTGDNEQYF.

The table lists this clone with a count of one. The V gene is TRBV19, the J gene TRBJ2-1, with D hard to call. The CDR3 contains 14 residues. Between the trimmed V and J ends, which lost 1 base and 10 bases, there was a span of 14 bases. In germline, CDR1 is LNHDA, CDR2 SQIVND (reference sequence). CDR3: CASSIGYLAGEQFF. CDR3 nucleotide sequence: TGTGCCAGTAGTATAGGTTATCTTGCAGGAGAGCAGTTCTTC.

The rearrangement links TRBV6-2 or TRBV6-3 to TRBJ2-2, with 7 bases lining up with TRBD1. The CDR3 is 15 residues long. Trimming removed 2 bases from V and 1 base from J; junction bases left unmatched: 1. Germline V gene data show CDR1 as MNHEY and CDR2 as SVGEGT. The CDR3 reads CASSYGTENTGELFF. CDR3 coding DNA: TGTGCCAGCAGTTACGGGACAGAGAACACCGGGGAGCTGTTTTTT.

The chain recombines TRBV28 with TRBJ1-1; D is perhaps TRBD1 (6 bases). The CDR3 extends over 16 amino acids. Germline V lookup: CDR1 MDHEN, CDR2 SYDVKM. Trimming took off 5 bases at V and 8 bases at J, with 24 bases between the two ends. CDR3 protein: CASSRGAWLQGREAFF. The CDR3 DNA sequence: TGTGCCAGCAGTCGCGGCGCATGGCTACAGGGTCGGGAAGCTTTCTTT.

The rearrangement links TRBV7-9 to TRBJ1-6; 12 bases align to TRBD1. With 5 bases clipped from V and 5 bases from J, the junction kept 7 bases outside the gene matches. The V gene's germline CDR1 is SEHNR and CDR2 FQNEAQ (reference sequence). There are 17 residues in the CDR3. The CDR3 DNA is TGTGCCAGCAGCCCCCCCGGGACAGGGGGCCATAATTCACCCCTCCACTTT. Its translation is CASSPPGTGGHNSPLHF. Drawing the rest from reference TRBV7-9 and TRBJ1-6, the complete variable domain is DTGVSQNPRHKITKRGQNVTFRCDPISEHNRLYWYRQTLGQGPEFLTYFQNEAQLEKSRLLSDRFSAERPKGSFSTLEIQRTEQGDSAMYLCASSPPGTGGHNSPLHFGNGTRLTVT.